These 26 T cell receptor beta chains were all obtained from the same sample, sequenced in a study of T-cell reconstitution after alpha-beta-depleted transplantation in children. This sample's TCRbeta library carried unique molecular identifier barcodes. TCRdb reprocessed the PCR reads via MiXCR and lists one record per CDR3 protein. The sample consists of nearly 350,000 distinct CDR3 sequences, around 16% of them appearing once. The sample in question was PBMCs, mostly from graft donor cells, obtained 360 days after TCRalphabeta/CD19-depleted stem cell transplant. The receptor set was obtained from a male patient between 2 and 10 years old who had a stem cell transplant for acute lymphoblastic leukemia, so the T cells may come from the graft donor.

This sequence joins TRBV24-1 and TRBJ2-3; the match to TRBD2 covers 8 bases. Per the germline V gene, CDR1 is KGHDR and CDR2 is SFDVKD. The CDR3 loop spans 17 amino acids. Germline trimming cut 6 bases from V and 2 bases from J; bases unmatched to any gene: 12. This CDR3 reads CATSSTILAGDTDTQYF. As DNA, the CDR3 is TGTGCCACCAGTTCAACCATTCTAGCGGGTGACACAGATACGCAGTATTTT.

CDR3 residues: CSARDPDRGQPQHF. The CDR3 DNA is TGCAGTGCTAGAGATCCCGACAGGGGTCAGCCCCAGCATTTT. V is TRBV20-1 and J is TRBJ1-5; 8 bases line up with TRBD1. CDR1 DFQATT and CDR2 SNEGSKA come from the germline V gene (reference sequence). V gave up 0 bases and J gave up 6 bases; unmatched junction bases: 4. CDR3 length equals 14 residues.

This clonotype was detected ten times or more. The chain recombines TRBV28 with TRBJ1-2; D is unresolved. This CDR3 has 13 amino acids. Germline-derived CDR1 and CDR2 are MDHEN and SYDVKM. The V end was cut by 2 bases, the J end by 0 bases, with 4 bases between. CDR3: CASSLGSNYGYTF. As DNA, the CDR3 is TGTGCCAGCAGTTTAGGATCTAACTATGGCTACACCTTC.

This clonotype was counted a few times. This rearrangement joins TRBV9 to TRBJ2-3, with 8 positions matching TRBD2. From germline, CDR1 is SGDLS and CDR2 YYNGEE. CDR3 size: 15 residues. V lost 2 bases and J lost 3; bases outside the gene matches: 5. The CDR3 DNA sequence: TGTGCCAGCAGCGTTCTTACTAGCGGAACAGATACGCAGTATTTT. Its translation is CASSVLTSGTDTQYF.

This clonotype came up many times. This chain links TRBV29-1 with TRBJ2-1; 7 nucleotides align to TRBD1. CDR1 SQVTM and CDR2 ANQGSEA come from the germline V gene. The CDR3 extends over 13 amino acids. J gave up 7 bases and V 3 bases, and 6 bases lay outside the gene matches. This chain's CDR3 is CSVDPGQYNEQFF. The DNA of the CDR3 is TGCAGCGTTGACCCGGGACAGTATAATGAGCAGTTCTTC.

This clonotype was recorded many times. The genes are TRBV7-9 and TRBJ1-1; the match to TRBD1 covers 12 bases. CDR1 SEHNR and CDR2 FQNEAQ come from the germline V gene (reference sequence). The junction had 13 bases not matched to a gene; V was cut back by 4 bases and J by 10 bases. This CDR3 has 16 amino acids. In nucleotides, the CDR3 is TGTGCCAGCAGCTCCGGCCCCCGGGACAGGGGGCAGGGAGCTTTCTTT. It is translated as CASSSGPRDRGQGAFF.

The chain carries TRBV9 and TRBJ2-1, with D hard to call. The length of the CDR3 is 14 residues. V was pared by 4 bases and J by 0 bases, with 8 bases between. The germline CDR1 and CDR2 sequences are SGDLS and YYNGEE. This CDR3 reads CASSPKNSYNEQFF. CDR3 bases: TGTGCCAGCAGCCCTAAGAACTCCTACAATGAGCAGTTCTTC.

This clonotype has ten or more counts. This chain links TRBV28 with TRBJ1-4, with D perhaps matching TRBD1 (6 bases). This CDR3 has 17 residues. V gave up 4 bases and J gave up 7 bases, with 22 bases separating them. CDR1 is MDHEN, CDR2 SYDVKM, per germline. The DNA for the CDR3 is TGTGCCAGCAGTTGGCCCTCGGGGGGGCGCGAAAGTGAAAAACTGTTTTTT. Its translation is CASSWPSGGRESEKLFF. Drawing the rest from reference TRBV28 and TRBJ1-4, the complete variable domain is DVKVTQSSRYLVKRTGEKVFLECVQDMDHENMFWYRQDPGLGLRLIYFSYDVKMKEKGDIPEGYSVSREKKERFSLILESASTNQTSMYLCASSWPSGGRESEKLFFGSGTQLSVL.

This clonotype was seen more than once but under ten times. The V call is TRBV20-1, the J call TRBJ2-5; D not resolved. The CDR3 is made up of 15 amino acids. The germline V gene has CDR1 DFQATT and CDR2 SNEGSKA (reference sequence). Deletions cut 1 base from V and 2 bases from J, with 14 bases between. The CDR3 DNA sequence: TGCAGTGCTAGAGCCCCTGGTTGGTCTCAAGAGACCCAGTACTTC. This sequence encodes CSARAPGWSQETQYF.

The sample holds many counts of this clonotype. The chain recombines TRBV29-1 with TRBJ2-5, with a possible D match to TRBD1 (7 bases). Trimming removed 7 bases at V and 2 bases at J, with 14 bases between. CDR1 is SQVTM, CDR2 ANQGSEA, per germline. The CDR3 covers 13 residues. DNA for the CDR3: TGCAGCGCCGGCGGGACAGCTCAAGAGACCCAGTACTTC. Its translation is CSAGGTAQETQYF.

V is TRBV18 and J is TRBJ2-1, with a possible D match to TRBD2 (6 bases). Trimming took 3 bases from V and 5 from J, leaving 17 bases between them. Germline assignment: CDR1 KGHSH and CDR2 LQKENI. The CDR3 totals 16 residues. CDR3 nucleotide sequence: TGTGCCAGCTCACCCACTTGGGGGTCGGGAGACAATGAGCAGTTCTTC. Its translation is CASSPTWGSGDNEQFF.

This chain connects TRBV10-3 to TRBJ1-3, with D unresolved. The CDR3 covers 17 residues. Trimming removed 5 bases at V and 0 bases at J, with 17 bases between. From germline, CDR1 is ENHRY and CDR2 SYGVKD. CDR3: CAISPSLLANSGNTIYF. The CDR3 nucleotides read TGTGCCATCAGTCCCTCATTATTGGCGAACTCTGGAAACACCATATATTTT.

Only a few counts were recorded for this clonotype. The chain carries TRBV6-5 and TRBJ2-3, with 10 bases that match TRBD1. With 2 bases clipped from V and 5 bases from J, the junction kept 4 bases outside the gene matches. Germline lookup yields CDR1 MNHEY and CDR2 SVGAGI. CDR3 length: 15 residues. CDR3 sequence (DNA): TGTGCCAGCAGTTACGGACAGGGGGGACGAGATACGCAGTATTTT. The encoded protein is CASSYGQGGRDTQYF.

Notes on this clonotype: This could be a read error, since a much larger clone is one nucleotide away. This chain joins TRBV5-4 and TRBJ1-5; no firm D call. The CDR3 has 10 amino acids. Trimming took off 10 bases at V and 4 bases at J, with 6 bases between the two ends. Germline V gene lookup returns CDR1 SGHNT and CDR2 YYREEE (reference sequence). As DNA, the CDR3 is TGTGCCGGAGGAAATCAGCCCCAGCATTTT. Residues: CAGGNQPQHF.

The table lists this clonotype with many counts. The gene calls are TRBV7-2 and TRBJ2-1; TRBD1 or TRBD2 may be the D gene (5 bases each). The germline CDR1 and CDR2 sequences are SGHTA and FQGNSA. The CDR3 length is 17 residues. Trimming shortened V by 1 base and J by 9 bases, and 22 bases separated the two germline ends. The CDR3 here is CASSLGASWGMVGEQFF. CDR3 bases: TGTGCCAGCAGCTTAGGGGCTAGTTGGGGGATGGTCGGTGAGCAGTTCTTC.

This clonotype was detected only a few times. The chain couples TRBV4-2 to TRBJ2-7, with TRBD2 identical over 10 bases. CDR1 is LGHNA, CDR2 YNFKEQ, per germline. The CDR3 has 17 amino acids. V lost 0 bases, J lost 2 bases, and 7 bases stayed unmatched. The CDR3 loop reads CASSQEPLTSGAYEQYF. The CDR3 DNA reads as TGTGCCAGCAGCCAAGAACCCCTAACTAGCGGGGCCTACGAGCAGTACTTC.

The genes are TRBV5-1 and TRBJ2-1; 9 nucleotides align to TRBD2. This CDR3 is 14 amino acids long. The germline gives CDR1 SGHRS, CDR2 YFSETQ. Trimming cost V 2 bases and J 7 bases; bases outside gene matches: 4. CDR3 nucleotides: TGCGCCAGCAGCTTCGGGACTAGCATGAATGAGCAGTTCTTC. Protein sequence: CASSFGTSMNEQFF.

The chain combines TRBV12-3 or TRBV12-4 with TRBJ2-5; 11 positions match TRBD1. CDR3 length: 16 amino acids. J lost 4 bases, V lost 4 bases, and 8 bases had no gene match. DNA of the CDR3: TGTGCCAGCAGTTGGTCCGGGACAGGGGGTCGAGAGACCCAGTACTTC. This encodes CASSWSGTGGRETQYF.

The rearrangement links TRBV12-3 or TRBV12-4 to TRBJ2-1; possible D gene TRBD1, 5 bases. With 1 base removed from V and 2 bases from J, the gap between germline ends came to 6 bases. The CDR3 totals 14 residues. The CDR3: CASSLVQAYNEQFF. CDR3 in DNA: TGTGCCAGCAGTTTAGTACAGGCCTACAATGAGCAGTTCTTC.

The V gene is TRBV4-2, the J gene TRBJ2-5; D may be TRBD1 (6 bases). Germline lookup yields CDR1 LGHNA and CDR2 YNFKEQ. Deletions cut 2 bases from V and 1 base from J, with 8 bases between. The length of the CDR3 is 14 residues. The CDR3 is CASSQRGIQETQYF. In nucleotides, the CDR3 is TGTGCCAGCAGCCAAAGGGGGATCCAAGAGACCCAGTACTTC.

The chain carries TRBV7-2 and TRBJ2-1, with 8 bases aligning to TRBD2. The CDR3 is made up of 15 amino acids. Germline V gene data show CDR1 as SGHTA and CDR2 as FQGNSA. The V and J ends lost 0 bases and 6 bases, in that order; junction bases with no gene match: 4. CDR3 amino acids: CASSLAGRAGNEQFF. The DNA for the CDR3 is TGTGCCAGCAGCTTAGCCGGGAGGGCCGGCAATGAGCAGTTCTTC.

There are a few counts of this clonotype. The chain carries TRBV27 and TRBJ2-1; no clear D. Germline-derived CDR1 and CDR2 are MNHEY and SMNVEV (reference sequence). The CDR3 is 14 residues long. V was shortened by 2 bases and J by 7 bases, with 12 bases between the two germline ends. The CDR3 reads CASSLLVSGNEQFF. CDR3 nucleotides: TGTGCCAGCAGTTTACTCGTAAGTGGGAATGAGCAGTTCTTC.

The chain employs TRBV10-3 and TRBJ2-7; 7 nucleotides align to TRBD2. In germline, CDR1 is ENHRY, CDR2 SYGVKD. The CDR3 spans 15 residues. Trimming removed 3 bases from V and 2 bases from J; junction bases left unmatched: 7. Written as DNA, the CDR3 is TGTGCCATCAGTGATTTGCTAGCGGCTACCTACGAGCAGTACTTC. This codes for CAISDLLAATYEQYF.

A few counts support this clonotype. This sequence joins TRBV29-1 and TRBJ2-7; 8 bases are a match to TRBD1. After removal of 1 base from V and 6 bases from J, the junction contained 17 bases not matched to a gene. The CDR3 sequence is 17 residues long. Per the germline V gene, CDR1 is SQVTM and CDR2 is ANQGSEA. The DNA for the CDR3 is TGCAGCGTTGAAGTCGCATACCCGGGACAGGCCATTCTCGAGCAGTACTTC. Translating gives CSVEVAYPGQAILEQYF.

The rearrangement joins TRBV20-1 to TRBJ1-2; a possible D gene is TRBD1 (5 bases). Germline V lookup: CDR1 DFQATT, CDR2 SNEGSKA (reference sequence). The CDR3 has 13 residues. V gave up 5 bases and J gave up 8 bases, with 18 bases separating them. Here the CDR3 DNA reads TGCAGTGCTTCCCTAGGGGATATATTGGGCTACACCTTC. Residues: CSASLGDILGYTF.

This clonotype was observed a handful of times. The genes are TRBV28 and TRBJ2-5; possibly TRBD1 for D (6 bases). This CDR3 contains 14 residues. Trimming removed 5 bases at V and 5 bases at J, with 15 bases between. The germline CDR1 and CDR2 sequences are MDHEN and SYDVKM. The CDR3 DNA is TGTGCCAGCAGTGCCGGACAGCACTGGGAGACCCAGTACTTC. Protein: CASSAGQHWETQYF.